The 20 T cell receptor beta chains in this list originate from one sample, sequenced in a study of blood T cell repertoires in COVID-19. Method: immunoSEQ multiplex PCR; TCRdb's copy keeps in-frame clones and lacks some. The profile shows approximately 240,000 clones, around 80% of them singletons. Sequencing was performed on peripheral blood. All receptors derive from a woman in her twenties or thirties with COVID-19, enrolled during active disease.

This sequence joins TRBV28 and TRBJ2-2; 11 bases are a match to TRBD2. Germline V gene lookup returns CDR1 MDHEN and CDR2 SYDVKM. This CDR3 region has 15 residues. J gave up 3 bases and V 3 bases, and 0 bases lay outside the gene matches. The CDR3 DNA is TGTGCCAGCAGTTTTAGCGGGGGGGACACCGGGGAGCTGTTTTTT. It yields the protein CASSFSGGDTGELFF.

The V gene is TRBV15, the J gene TRBJ1-1, with 11 bases lining up with TRBD1. The J segment lost 5 bases and the V segment lost 1 base, leaving 6 bases of the junction unmatched. CDR3 size: 16 residues. The germline CDR1 and CDR2 sequences are LNHNV and YYDKDF (reference sequence). This chain's CDR3 is CATSRARTGGITEAFF. The CDR3 DNA follows: TGTGCCACCAGCAGAGCGAGGACAGGGGGCATTACTGAAGCTTTCTTT.

J is TRBJ2-1 and V is TRBV6-5; possible D gene TRBD2, 6 bases. This CDR3 has 14 amino acids. Germline loops: CDR1 MNHEY, CDR2 SVGAGI. V lost 6 bases, J lost 8 bases, and 17 bases lay in between. The CDR3 is CASRLGEAGDEQFF. As DNA, the CDR3 is TGTGCCAGCAGACTTGGGGAGGCCGGGGATGAGCAGTTCTTC.

The chain employs TRBV5-4 and TRBJ2-7, with no clear D. The length of the CDR3 is 15 residues. V shed 1 base and J shed 4 bases, with 15 bases lying between them. Germline values: CDR1 SGHNT, CDR2 YYREEE (reference sequence). The CDR3 region has the DNA TGTGCCAGCAGCTTGTCTGGGCAGATGCTATACGAGCAGTACTTC. It codes for CASSLSGQMLYEQYF. Full variable domain (missing parts from reference TRBV5-4 and TRBJ2-7): ETGVTQSPTHLIKTRGQQVTLRCSSQSGHNTVSWYQQALGQGPQFIFQYYREEENGRGNFPPRFSGLQFPNYSSELNVNALELDDSALYLCASSLSGQMLYEQYFGPGTRLTVT.

The chain recombines TRBV5-1 with TRBJ1-1; 8 bases agree with TRBD1. This CDR3 is 16 amino acids long. Germline CDR1 reads SGHRS; CDR2 reads YFSETQ. V was clipped by 0 bases and J by 1 base; unmatched bases: 5. DNA for the CDR3: TGCGCCAGCAGCTTGGGTTGGACAGGGCCGAACACTGAAGCTTTCTTT. Amino acids: CASSLGWTGPNTEAFF. Drawing the rest from reference TRBV5-1 and TRBJ1-1, the complete variable domain is KAGVTQTPRYLIKTRGQQVTLSCSPISGHRSVSWYQQTPGQGLQFLFEYFSETQRNKGNFPGRFSGRQFSNSRSEMNVSTLELGDSALYLCASSLGWTGPNTEAFFGQGTRLTVV.

The chain uses TRBV19 and TRBJ2-1; the match to TRBD2 covers 13 bases. The germline V gene encodes CDR1 LNHDA and CDR2 SQIVND (reference sequence). V was clipped by 5 bases and J by 7 bases; unmatched bases: 11. The CDR3 sequence is 17 residues long. CDR3 coding DNA: TGTGCCAGTAGTTTCCGACCCGGGACTAGCGGGATTAATGAGCAGTTCTTC. Amino acids: CASSFRPGTSGINEQFF. The variable domain in full, completed from reference TRBV19 and TRBJ2-1, reads DGGITQSPKYLFRKEGQNVTLSCEQNLNHDAMYWYRQDPGQGLRLIYYSQIVNDFQKGDIAEGYSVSREKKESFPLTVTSAQKNPTAFYLCASSFRPGTSGINEQFFGPGTRLTVL.

J is TRBJ1-4 and V is TRBV28; 10 bases are shared with TRBD1. Germline V lookup: CDR1 MDHEN, CDR2 SYDVKM. The ends lost 7 bases at V and 4 bases at J; junction bases unmatched: 9. This CDR3 has 16 amino acids. The CDR3 coding sequence is TGTGCCAGCAAACCGGGACAGGGGTCCTTTAATGAAAAACTGTTTTTT. As protein: CASKPGQGSFNEKLFF.

V is TRBV19 and J is TRBJ2-1; 7 nucleotides match TRBD1. Germline CDR1 LNHDA, CDR2 SQIVND (reference sequence). The CDR3 is made up of 15 amino acids. V trimming: 4 bases; J trimming: 9 bases; junction bases outside the gene matches: 12. The CDR3 DNA follows: TGTGCCAGTAGTAAACAAACCGGGAAGGGGGCTGAGCAGTTCTTC. Translating gives CASSKQTGKGAEQFF.

This clone was detected only once. The chain joins TRBV7-9 to TRBJ2-5; 7 positions agree with TRBD1. Per the germline V gene, CDR1 is SEHNR and CDR2 is FQNEAQ (reference sequence). V lost 4 bases, J lost 5 bases, and 7 bases stayed unmatched. This CDR3 spans 14 amino acids. The CDR3 spells CASSSGQLRETQYF. The CDR3 DNA reads TGTGCCAGCAGCTCGGGACAGCTACGGGAGACCCAGTACTTC.

The genes are TRBV5-4 and TRBJ2-2, with a weak D call TRBD2 (7 bases). The CDR3 totals 15 residues. CDR1 and CDR2 (germline): SGHNT, YYREEE (reference sequence). Between the trimmed V and J ends, which lost 4 bases and 7 bases, there was a span of 17 bases. This CDR3 is CASSPKGGADGELFF. DNA of the CDR3: TGTGCCAGCAGCCCCAAGGGGGGGGCCGACGGGGAGCTGTTTTTT.

This sequence joins TRBV30 and TRBJ1-6; D uncertain. The V end was cut by 0 bases, the J end by 5 bases, with 8 bases between. The CDR3 totals 14 residues. Germline values: CDR1 GTSNPN, CDR2 SVGIG (reference sequence). The CDR3 here is CAWSVLRDNSPLHF. For the CDR3, the DNA is TGTGCCTGGAGTGTATTGCGGGATAATTCACCCCTCCACTTT.

This chain uses TRBV21-1 with TRBJ1-5. TRBV21-1 is marked as a pseudogene. The CDR3 runs 11 residues. The CDR3 spells CASSNSWPQHF. The CDR3, as DNA: TGTGCCAGCAGCAATAGCTGGCCCCAGCATTTT.

The gene calls are TRBV5-1 and TRBJ2-5, with 9 nucleotides matching TRBD2. Per germline, CDR1 SGHRS and CDR2 YFSETQ. V was pared by 4 bases and J by 2 bases, with 6 bases of the junction left unmatched. The CDR3 has 15 amino acids. The CDR3 DNA follows: TGCGCCAGCAGCATAGGACTAGCGAGACAAGAGACCCAGTACTTC. It specifies CASSIGLARQETQYF.

This clone was seen a single time. The chain uses TRBV2 and TRBJ2-5; TRBD2 is a possible D gene (5 bases). Germline-derived CDR1 and CDR2 are SNHLY and FYNNEI. V lost 8 bases, J lost 5 bases, and 9 bases lay in between. The CDR3 length is 11 residues. CDR3 sequence: CASLERETQYF. CDR3 DNA sequence: TGTGCCAGCCTCGAGCGGGAGACCCAGTACTTC.

J is TRBJ2-7 and V is TRBV30; tentative D call: TRBD2 (5 bases). The germline V gene has CDR1 GTSNPN and CDR2 SVGIG (reference sequence). V lost 1 base, J lost 6 bases, and 16 bases lay in between. The CDR3 contains 14 residues. CDR3 loop: CAWSGPPLGREQYF. CDR3 nucleotide sequence: TGTGCCTGGAGTGGCCCCCCACTAGGACGCGAGCAGTACTTC.

The rearrangement uses TRBV19 and TRBJ2-2; 9 bases are a match to TRBD1. This CDR3 contains 16 residues. Trimming took 4 bases from V and 6 from J; bases not matched to a gene: 9. In germline, CDR1 is LNHDA, CDR2 SQIVND (reference sequence). The CDR3 reads CASSRPTGGSPGELFF. In nucleotides, the CDR3 is TGTGCCAGTAGTAGACCGACAGGGGGGAGCCCCGGGGAGCTGTTTTTT.

The DNA for the CDR3 is TGTGCCAGCAGTTTACAAGCGCCGGGAGAGCAGTACTTC. Its translation: CASSLQAPGEQYF. V and J are TRBV27 and TRBJ2-7; D is possibly TRBD2 (5 bases). With 2 bases removed from V and 7 bases from J, the gap between germline ends came to 12 bases. Per the germline V gene, CDR1 is MNHEY and CDR2 is SMNVEV (reference sequence). This CDR3 is built from 13 residues.

With regard to this clone: The same CDR3 also results from other DNA sequences found in this sample. The chain couples TRBV5-1 to TRBJ2-3; 7 positions match TRBD2. CDR1 is SGHRS and CDR2 is YFSETQ in the germline V gene. The CDR3 sequence is 15 residues long. V gave up 1 base and J gave up 3 bases; unmatched junction bases: 5. The chain's CDR3 is CASSLRGVRTDTQYF. The CDR3 nucleotides read TGCGCCAGCAGCTTGCGGGGGGTGAGAACAGATACGCAGTATTTT. The whole variable domain, remainder taken from reference TRBV5-1 and TRBJ2-3, is KAGVTQTPRYLIKTRGQQVTLSCSPISGHRSVSWYQQTPGQGLQFLFEYFSETQRNKGNFPGRFSGRQFSNSRSEMNVSTLELGDSALYLCASSLRGVRTDTQYFGPGTRLTVL.

The chain couples TRBV7-9 to TRBJ2-3; 12 bases match TRBD1. The CDR3 covers 18 residues. The V and J ends lost 1 base and 3 bases, in that order; junction bases with no gene match: 8. Germline values: CDR1 SEHNR, CDR2 FQNEAQ (reference sequence). CDR3 sequence reads: CASSLGGTGGLRTDTQYF. CDR3 DNA sequence: TGTGCCAGCAGCTTAGGTGGGACAGGGGGCTTGAGGACAGATACGCAGTATTTT.

V is TRBV14 and J is TRBJ2-7, with a tentative D call TRBD1 (5 bases). V shed 3 bases and J shed 2 bases, with 17 bases lying between them. Germline V CDR1 and CDR2: SGHDN, FVKESK. The CDR3 sequence is 16 residues long. Here the CDR3 DNA reads TGTGCCAGCAGCCAGTTCCCAGGGTTAAAAACCTACGAGCAGTACTTC. It specifies CASSQFPGLKTYEQYF.